This T cell receptor (beta chain) was sequenced during a study of response to subunit inactivated influenza vaccine. Using its own MiXCR run on the RT-PCR reads, TCRdb lists one record per CDR3 protein. Here the sample spans approximately 230,000 distinct CDR3 sequences, over 9% being singletons. Per the germline V gene, CDR1 is SGHAT and CDR2 is FQNNGV. V was trimmed by 5 bases and J by 0 bases, leaving 20 bases between them. The CDR3 extends over 18 amino acids. This TCR was recovered from a man in his forties or fifties who received an inactivated influenza vaccine. V is TRBV11-2 and J is TRBJ2-4; the D is unclear. This sample comprised non-naive T cells sorted from PBMCs, obtained 14 to 15 days before vaccination. The CDR3 loop reads CASSANVRWSLAKNIQYF. DNA for the CDR3: TGTGCCAGCAGCGCTAATGTCAGGTGGTCCCTAGCCAAAAACATTCAGTACTTC.